The 32 T cell receptor beta chains below all came from one sample that was sequenced in a study of metastatic and nonmetastatic thyroid tumors. TCRdb re-called clones from the PCR reads using MiXCR. The data contain roughly 61,000 clones, approximately 4% of them singletons. Thyroid surgery was preceded by no treatment in any patient. Sequencing was done on a sample of blood. The receptors originated from a female donor with papillary thyroid cancer or a benign thyroid nodule (not recorded which). Some clones in this sample may be carry-over from other donors' samples.

This chain links TRBV28 with TRBJ1-5; D unresolved. The CDR3 has 15 amino acids. V lost 7 bases to trimming and J lost 0 bases, with 13 bases between them. Per germline, CDR1 MDHEN and CDR2 SYDVKM. The CDR3 region has the DNA TGTGCCAGCACTCATCGAGGAGTTAGCAATCAGCCCCAGCATTTT. It encodes CASTHRGVSNQPQHF.

The table lists this clone with many counts. This chain connects TRBV6-1 to TRBJ1-3; unclear D gene. Germline CDR1 MNHNS, CDR2 SASEGT. The CDR3 runs to 15 residues. The V end was cut by 7 bases, the J end by 0 bases, with 13 bases between. The chain's CDR3 is CASMVSVDSGNTIYF. The CDR3 DNA reads as TGTGCCAGCATGGTTTCGGTAGACTCTGGAAACACCATATATTTT.

Written as DNA, the CDR3 is TGCAGTGCTCCAACACAGGGGTACCAAGAGACCCAGTACTTC. Translation gives CSAPTQGYQETQYF. The chain employs TRBV20-1 and TRBJ2-5; the match to TRBD1 covers 7 bases. The germline V gene encodes CDR1 DFQATT and CDR2 SNEGSKA (reference sequence). The CDR3 is 14 amino acids. The V and J ends lost 5 bases and 0 bases, in that order; junction bases with no gene match: 6.

Details on this clone: Germline is not matched at one junction end, which may reflect a read error. This rearrangement joins TRBV15 to TRBJ2-1, with D maybe TRBD2 (6 bases). This CDR3 spans 14 amino acids. The germline gives CDR1 LNHNV, CDR2 YYDKDF (reference sequence). CDR3 nucleotides: TGTGCCACCAGCAAAGCTCTAGGGAGGAATGAGCAGTCCTTC. This translates into CATSKALGRNEQSF.

In its sample, this clone was seen a few times. This rearrangement joins TRBV19 to TRBJ1-2, with TRBD1 identical over 10 bases. This CDR3 region has 16 residues. Looked up from germline, CDR1 is LNHDA and CDR2 is SQIVND (reference sequence). V shed 4 bases, J shed 4 bases, and the junction held 9 bases outside the gene matches. The CDR3 coding sequence is TGTGCCAGTAGTACGGGACAGGGGTTCACCCTCTATGGCTACACCTTC. Its protein product is CASSTGQGFTLYGYTF.

This clone was recorded at least ten times. The rearrangement uses TRBV19 and TRBJ2-7, with D unresolved. The germline gives CDR1 LNHDA, CDR2 SQIVND (reference sequence). The CDR3 sequence is 13 residues long. Trimming pared 1 base from V and 1 base from J, leaving 5 bases between. CDR3 coding DNA: TGTGCCAGTAGTATAGTAGGGTCCTACGAGCAGTACTTC. This codes for CASSIVGSYEQYF.

In the case of this clone: This is likely a read error, given that the CDR3 carries no conserved phenylalanine or tryptophan at its end. The chain couples TRBV7-9 to TRBJ2-1, with TRBD2 matching 8 bases. The CDR3 has 15 amino acids. V dropped 5 bases and J dropped 8; count of bases not matched to a gene: 11. Germline V lookup: CDR1 SEHNR, CDR2 FQNEAQ (reference sequence). The CDR3 DNA reads as TGTGCCAGCAGCCCCGGGACTAGTAGGGTCGATGAGCAGTTCATC. Amino acid sequence: CASSPGTSRVDEQFI.

This clone was detected ten times or more. The chain uses TRBV4-2 and TRBJ1-1, with 7 bases aligning to TRBD1. The CDR3 is made up of 15 amino acids. In germline, CDR1 is LGHNA, CDR2 YNFKEQ. V lost 5 bases, J lost 5 bases, and 11 bases stayed unmatched. CDR3 DNA sequence: TGTGCCAGCAGCGCCCGACAGGGCATGGGGACTGAAGCTTTCTTT. As protein: CASSARQGMGTEAFF.

This clone was counted at least ten times. The rearrangement uses TRBV7-9 and TRBJ2-3, with TRBD2 matching 12 bases. The junction had 13 bases not matched to a gene; V was cut back by 1 base and J by 5 bases. CDR1 SEHNR and CDR2 FQNEAQ come from the germline V gene (reference sequence). CDR3 length equals 19 residues. The CDR3 bases are TGTGCCAGCAGCTTAGTCGAGGGACTAGCGGGTTTCGGGGGAGATACGCAGTATTTT. Translating gives CASSLVEGLAGFGGDTQYF.

In this sample, this clone turned up many times. This chain uses TRBV15 with TRBJ1-2; no definite D call. Per the germline V gene, CDR1 is LNHNV and CDR2 is YYDKDF (reference sequence). The CDR3 loop spans 15 amino acids. V lost 0 bases to trimming and J lost 6 bases, with 14 bases between them. The CDR3 nucleotides are TGTGCCACCAGCAGAGAAGGCGTATTAAGGGATGGCTACACCTTC. This encodes CATSREGVLRDGYTF.

This clone was seen many times. The gene calls are TRBV7-2 and TRBJ2-5, with D unresolved. V dropped 3 bases and J dropped 5 bases, with 13 bases sitting between them. CDR3 length equals 14 residues. Germline V gene sequence: CDR1 SGHTA, CDR2 FQGNSA. The CDR3 sequence: CASSLHGLVETQYF. CDR3 nucleotides: TGTGCCAGCAGCTTGCATGGGTTAGTGGAGACCCAGTACTTC. The whole variable domain, filled in from reference TRBV7-2 and TRBJ2-5, reads GAGVSQSPSNKVTEKGKDVELRCDPISGHTALYWYRQSLGQGLEFLIYFQGNSAPDKSGLPSDRFSAERTGGSVSTLTIQRTQQEDSAVYLCASSLHGLVETQYFGPGTRLLVL.

As for this clone: A junction end diverges from the germline sequence, so it may reflect a read error. This rearrangement joins TRBV11-1 to TRBJ2-7, with 7 bases that match TRBD1. CDR1 SGHAT and CDR2 FQDESV come from the germline V gene (reference sequence). The CDR3 has 12 amino acids. This CDR3 is CASSQGAYEQYF. The DNA for the CDR3 is TGCGCCAGCAGTCAGGGGGCCTACGAGCAGTACTTC. Full variable domain (remainder filled in from reference TRBV11-1 and TRBJ2-7): EAEVAQSPRYKITEKSQAVAFWCDPISGHATLYWYRQILGQGPELLVQFQDESVVDDSQLPKDRFSAERLKGVDSTLKIQPAELGDSAMYLCASSQGAYEQYFGPGTRLTVT.

The chain carries TRBV19 and TRBJ2-7; D may be TRBD1 (6 bases). Trimming pared 5 bases from V and 13 bases from J, leaving 27 bases between. Germline V gene lookup returns CDR1 LNHDA and CDR2 SQIVND (reference sequence). This CDR3 has 15 amino acids. DNA of the CDR3: TGTGCCAGTAGTGCCCAGGACAGCCTCCCCTACGAGTATTACTTC. Its protein product is CASSAQDSLPYEYYF.

The table lists this clone with many counts. V and J are TRBV6-1 and TRBJ1-1, with D possibly being TRBD1 (5 bases). The CDR3 runs to 14 residues. Germline-derived CDR1 and CDR2 are MNHNS and SASEGT. The germline V and J ends were trimmed by 4 bases and 12 bases, with 21 bases remaining between them. The CDR3 here is CASSGPGTLRPPFF. The CDR3 nucleotides read TGTGCCAGCAGTGGGCCAGGGACGCTTCGACCCCCTTTCTTT.

This clone was counted at least ten times. J is TRBJ1-2 and V is TRBV20-1; TRBD1 might be the D (5 bases). V was shortened by 7 bases and J by 5 bases, with 23 bases between the two germline ends. The CDR3 has 15 residues. CDR1 is DFQATT and CDR2 is SNEGSKA in the germline V gene (reference sequence). The CDR3 bases are TGCAGTGTCTCACCCCCAGGTGTGGGGACGTATGGCTACACCTTC. Protein: CSVSPPGVGTYGYTF.

This clone came up many times. The chain couples TRBV19 to TRBJ2-3; perhaps TRBD2 as D (7 bases). This CDR3 comprises 14 residues. Germline CDR1 LNHDA, CDR2 SQIVND (reference sequence). The V end was cut by 5 bases, the J end by 1 base, with 10 bases between. The CDR3 region is CASSSRGRTDTQYF. The CDR3 DNA sequence: TGTGCCAGTAGTTCGCGGGGGCGCACAGATACGCAGTATTTT.

This clone was seen repeatedly, ten times or more. The V and J genes are TRBV6-2 or TRBV6-3 and TRBJ2-1, with TRBD2 matching over 12 bases. This CDR3 is 15 amino acids long. The germline V gene encodes CDR1 MNHEY and CDR2 SVGEGT. V shed 6 bases, J shed 7 bases, and the junction held 7 bases outside the gene matches. CDR3 sequence (DNA): TGTGCCAGCAGGACAGGACTAGCGGGAAGGAATGAGCAGTTCTTC. Its translation: CASRTGLAGRNEQFF.

This clone has a handful of counts. The chain is built from TRBV11-2 and TRBJ2-4, with D perhaps matching TRBD1 (5 bases). The length of the CDR3 is 15 residues. The germline gives CDR1 SGHAT, CDR2 FQNNGV. V gave up 0 bases and J gave up 7 bases, with 13 bases separating them. CDR3 loop: CASSLERQGGNIQYF. The DNA of the CDR3 is TGTGCCAGCAGCTTAGAAAGGCAGGGTGGGAACATTCAGTACTTC. Complete variable domain (other parts from reference TRBV11-2 and TRBJ2-4): EAGVAQSPRYKIIEKRQSVAFWCNPISGHATLYWYQQILGQGPKLLIQFQNNGVVDDSQLPKDRFSAERLKGVDSTLKIQPAKLEDSAVYLCASSLERQGGNIQYFGAGTRLSVL.

In this sample, this clone turned up many times. The rearrangement joins TRBV20-1 to TRBJ2-5; 9 nucleotides agree with TRBD1. This CDR3 has 18 amino acids. Looked up from germline, CDR1 is DFQATT and CDR2 is SNEGSKA (reference sequence). Trimming at V came to 6 bases and at J to 3 bases, leaving 20 bases not matched to a gene. CDR3 amino acids: CSASSRAMTGGSKETQYF. The CDR3 DNA sequence: TGCAGTGCAAGTTCCCGGGCTATGACAGGGGGGAGCAAAGAGACCCAGTACTTC.

This chain connects TRBV25-1 to TRBJ1-2, with D maybe TRBD1 (6 bases). The germline CDR1 and CDR2 sequences are MGHDK and SYGVNS. CDR3 length: 15 residues. Trimming stripped 3 bases from V and 2 bases from J, with 13 bases between. The CDR3 loop reads CASSDRDTMNYGYTF. For the CDR3, the DNA is TGTGCCAGCAGTGATAGGGACACGATGAACTATGGCTACACCTTC.

V gene TRBV6-1 combines with J gene TRBJ2-5; the match to TRBD2 covers 9 bases. Germline values: CDR1 MNHNS, CDR2 SASEGT. J gave up 1 base and V 4 bases, and 4 bases lay outside the gene matches. This CDR3 spans 15 amino acids. The CDR3 coding sequence is TGTGCCAGCAGTGTATTAGCGGGAGCCCAAGAGACCCAGTACTTC. Amino acid sequence: CASSVLAGAQETQYF.

This sequence joins TRBV20-1 and TRBJ2-2, with D possibly being TRBD2 (7 bases). Germline V CDR1 and CDR2: DFQATT, SNEGSKA (reference sequence). CDR3 length: 12 residues. V was trimmed by 5 bases and J by 8 bases, leaving 12 bases between them. Written as DNA, the CDR3 is TGCAGTGCTCACGGGGGGACAGGGGAGCTGTTTTTT. This codes for CSAHGGTGELFF.

This clone came up many times. This rearrangement joins TRBV10-2 to TRBJ2-1; unclear D gene. The CDR3 is 14 amino acids. The ends were cut back, 6 bases at V and 6 bases at J, with 15 bases in the middle. Germline lookup yields CDR1 WSHSY and CDR2 SAAADI. CDR3 sequence reads: CASRTGGTGNEQFF. In DNA form, the CDR3 reads TGCGCCAGCAGAACCGGTGGTACGGGCAATGAGCAGTTCTTC.

In this sample, this clone turned up many times. The rearrangement joins TRBV7-2 to TRBJ2-7; the D is unclear. CDR3 length equals 15 residues. Trimming shortened V by 1 base and J by 2 bases, and 12 bases separated the two germline ends. CDR1 is SGHTA, CDR2 FQGNSA, per germline. This CDR3 reads CASSLDTSVPYEQYF. The CDR3 DNA reads as TGTGCCAGCAGCTTAGATACCAGCGTACCCTACGAGCAGTACTTC.

This clone came up many times. The V and J genes are TRBV7-9 and TRBJ2-1; 7 nucleotides line up with TRBD1. With V trimmed by 3 bases and J by 3 bases, 2 bases remained unmatched. The CDR3 length is 14 residues. Germline CDR1 and CDR2: SEHNR and FQNEAQ (reference sequence). The CDR3 spells CASSFRDSYNEQFF. The DNA of the CDR3 is TGTGCCAGCAGCTTTAGGGACAGCTACAATGAGCAGTTCTTC.

This clone was counted at least ten times. This rearrangement joins TRBV7-8 to TRBJ2-3, with TRBD2 identical over 8 bases. The CDR3 sequence is 18 residues long. V lost 2 bases and J lost 2; bases outside the gene matches: 12. Germline V gene sequence: CDR1 SGHVS, CDR2 FQNEAQ. The CDR3 loop is CASSLQGLDLALTDTQYF. In DNA, the CDR3 is TGTGCCAGCAGCTTACAGGGACTAGATCTAGCCCTCACAGATACGCAGTATTTT.

Ten or more counts support this clone. CDR3 DNA sequence: TGTGCCAGCAGTCCTAAGTTAATTGGATTCTATGAGCAGTTCTTC. Amino acids: CASSPKLIGFYEQFF. This chain uses TRBV6-1 with TRBJ2-1; D gene unclear. Germline V CDR1 and CDR2: MNHNS, SASEGT. Trimming took off 5 bases at V and 8 bases at J, with 19 bases between the two ends. The CDR3 runs to 15 residues.

This clone has more than one count but fewer than ten. This may stem from a read error, because a much larger clone lies one nucleotide away. The same CDR3 also results from other DNA sequences found in this sample. Written as DNA, the CDR3 is TGTGCCAGCAGCTATAGGAACGAGCAGTACTTC. It translates to CASSYRNEQYF. This chain links TRBV5-6 with TRBJ2-7, with D uncertain. Trimming left V 3 bases short and J 5 bases short, with 6 bases between. The V gene's germline CDR1 is SGHDT and CDR2 YYEEEE. This CDR3 is built from 11 residues.

CDR3 loop: CASSSRLAGGAGEQYF. The CDR3 DNA sequence: TGTGCCAGCAGTTCGCGACTAGCGGGAGGGGCGGGGGAGCAGTACTTC. The J gene is TRBJ2-7, the V gene TRBV27, with 14 bases fitting TRBD2. The CDR3 has 16 residues. The V gene's germline CDR1 is MNHEY and CDR2 SMNVEV (reference sequence). V was clipped by 4 bases and J by 7 bases; unmatched bases: 9.

At least ten counts were recorded for this clone. V gene TRBV3-1 combines with J gene TRBJ1-2, with 7 bases aligning to TRBD1. Germline V gene sequence: CDR1 LGHDT, CDR2 YNNKEL (reference sequence). V trimming: 1 base; J trimming: 4 bases; junction bases outside the gene matches: 3. The CDR3 has 14 residues. CDR3 residues: CASSQAGGFYGYTF. Written as DNA, the CDR3 is TGTGCCAGCAGCCAAGCAGGGGGATTCTATGGCTACACCTTC. Drawing the rest from reference TRBV3-1 and TRBJ1-2, the complete variable domain is DTAVSQTPKYLVTQMGNDKSIKCEQNLGHDTMYWYKQDSKKFLKIMFSYNNKELIINETVPNRFSPKSPDKAHLNLHINSLELGDSAVYFCASSQAGGFYGYTFGSGTRLTVV.

In this sample, this clone turned up many times. The chain employs TRBV30 and TRBJ2-4; 10 bases map to TRBD1. CDR1 GTSNPN and CDR2 SVGIG come from the germline V gene (reference sequence). This CDR3 has 18 amino acids. The V gene end was trimmed by 1 base and the J gene end by 1 base; junction bases not matched to a gene: 10. CDR3 in amino acids: CAWSGTGGYWAAKNIQYF. CDR3 bases: TGTGCCTGGAGTGGGACAGGGGGATATTGGGCGGCCAAAAACATTCAGTACTTC.

This clone was picked up many times. CDR3 residues: CASSIVVSYGYTF. CDR3 coding DNA: TGTGCCAGTAGTATCGTGGTGTCCTATGGCTACACCTTC. J is TRBJ1-2 and V is TRBV19; no clear D. CDR1 and CDR2 (germline): LNHDA, SQIVND (reference sequence). The V and J ends lost 3 bases and 4 bases respectively, with 9 bases between them. The CDR3 runs to 13 residues.